This T cell receptor (beta chain) was found in a study of Graves' ophthalmopathy and Graves' hyperthyroidism. The table lists this clonotype with many counts. Trimming at V came to 5 bases and at J to 6 bases, leaving 7 bases not matched to a gene. CDR1 MDHEN and CDR2 SYDVKM come from the germline V gene. This CDR3 contains 15 residues. The authors amplified TCR beta CDR3 regions from RNA transcripts. HTBI primers served in a first-round RT-PCR, which a second-round multiplex PCR followed. TCRdb re-called the multiplex PCR reads with MiXCR, one entry per CDR3 protein. Among about 160,000 distinct CDR3 sequences listed, approximately 40% were seen once.

Sequenced sample: peripheral blood. The genes are TRBV28 and TRBJ2-2; 9 bases are shared with TRBD2. This TCR was recovered from a man aged 25-40 years with Graves' ophthalmopathy. CDR3 DNA sequence: TGTGCCAGCAGTCTTCATAGCGGGAGACCCGGGGAGCTGTTTTTT. It translates to CASSLHSGRPGELFF.